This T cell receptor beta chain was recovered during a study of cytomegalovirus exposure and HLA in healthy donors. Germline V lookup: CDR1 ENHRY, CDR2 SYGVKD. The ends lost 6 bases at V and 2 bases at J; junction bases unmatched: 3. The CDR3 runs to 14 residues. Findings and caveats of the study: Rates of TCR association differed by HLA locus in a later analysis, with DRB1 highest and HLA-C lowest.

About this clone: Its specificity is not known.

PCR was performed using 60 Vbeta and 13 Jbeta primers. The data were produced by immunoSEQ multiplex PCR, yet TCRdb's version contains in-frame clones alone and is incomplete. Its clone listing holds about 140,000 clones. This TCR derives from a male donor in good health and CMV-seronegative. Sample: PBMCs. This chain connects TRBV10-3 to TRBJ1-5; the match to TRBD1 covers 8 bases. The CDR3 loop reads CAISSDRGNQPQHF. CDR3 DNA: TGTGCCATCAGCTCGGACAGGGGCAATCAGCCCCAGCATTTT.